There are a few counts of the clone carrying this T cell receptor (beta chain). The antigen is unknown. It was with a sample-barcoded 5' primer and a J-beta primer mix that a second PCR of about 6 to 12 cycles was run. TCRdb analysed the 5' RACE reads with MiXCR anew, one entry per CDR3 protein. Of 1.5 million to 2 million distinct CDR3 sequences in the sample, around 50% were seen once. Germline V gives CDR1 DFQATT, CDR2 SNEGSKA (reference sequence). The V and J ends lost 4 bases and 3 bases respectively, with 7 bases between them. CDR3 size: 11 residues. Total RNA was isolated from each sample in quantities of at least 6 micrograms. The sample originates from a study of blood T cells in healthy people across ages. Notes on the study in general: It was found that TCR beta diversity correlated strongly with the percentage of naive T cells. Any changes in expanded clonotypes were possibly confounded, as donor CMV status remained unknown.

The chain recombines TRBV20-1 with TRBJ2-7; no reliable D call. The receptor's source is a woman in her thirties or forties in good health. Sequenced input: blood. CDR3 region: CSATTLYEQYF. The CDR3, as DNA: TGCAGTGCTACCACCCTCTACGAGCAGTACTTC.